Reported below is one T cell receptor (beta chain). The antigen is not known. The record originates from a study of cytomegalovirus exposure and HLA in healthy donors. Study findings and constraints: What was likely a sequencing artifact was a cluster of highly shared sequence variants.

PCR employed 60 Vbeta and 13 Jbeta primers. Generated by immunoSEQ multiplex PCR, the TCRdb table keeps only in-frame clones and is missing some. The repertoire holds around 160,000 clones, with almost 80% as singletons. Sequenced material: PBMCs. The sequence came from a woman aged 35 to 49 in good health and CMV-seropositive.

The CDR3 bases are TGTGCCAGCAGTGACCACCAGGGGAGCTATGGCTACACCTTC. This gives the protein CASSDHQGSYGYTF. The chain couples TRBV6-4 to TRBJ1-2, with TRBD1 as a possible D gene (6 bases). The V end lost 2 bases, the J end lost 4 bases, and 11 bases lay between the germline ends. CDR1 and CDR2 (germline): MRHNA, SNTAGT. CDR3 length equals 14 residues.